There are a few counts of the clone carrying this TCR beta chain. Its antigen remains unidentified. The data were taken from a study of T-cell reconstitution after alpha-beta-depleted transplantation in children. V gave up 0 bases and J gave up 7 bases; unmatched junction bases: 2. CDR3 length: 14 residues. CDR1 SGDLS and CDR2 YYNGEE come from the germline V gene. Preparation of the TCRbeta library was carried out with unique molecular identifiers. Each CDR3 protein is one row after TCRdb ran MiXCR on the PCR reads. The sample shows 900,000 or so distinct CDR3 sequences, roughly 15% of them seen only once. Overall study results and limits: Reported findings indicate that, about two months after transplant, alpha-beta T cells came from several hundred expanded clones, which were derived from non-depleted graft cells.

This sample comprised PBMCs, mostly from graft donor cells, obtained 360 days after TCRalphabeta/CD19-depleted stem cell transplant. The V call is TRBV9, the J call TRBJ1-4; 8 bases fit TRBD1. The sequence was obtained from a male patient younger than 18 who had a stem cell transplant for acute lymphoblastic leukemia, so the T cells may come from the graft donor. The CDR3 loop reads CASSVDRGSEKLFF. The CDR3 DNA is TGTGCCAGCAGCGTAGACAGGGGGAGTGAAAAACTGTTTTTT. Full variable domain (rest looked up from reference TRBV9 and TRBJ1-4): DSGVTQTPKHLITATGQRVTLRCSPRSGDLSVYWYQQSLDQGLQFLIQYYNGEERAKGNILERFSAQQFPDLHSELNLSSLELGDSALYFCASSVDRGSEKLFFGSGTQLSVL.